Listed here is a single TCR beta chain. Data came from immunoSEQ multiplex PCR; TCRdb stores just in-frame clones and leaves some out. This table holds around 60,000 clones, roughly three quarters found once. This specimen belongs to a study of neoadjuvant anti-PD-1 for oral cavity cancer. Germline-derived CDR1 and CDR2 are SGHDT and YYEEEE. The CDR3 totals 13 residues. V was clipped by 4 bases and J by 3 bases, with 10 bases between them. This TCR derives from a person aged 35-79 years with oral cavity squamous cell carcinoma. The sample in question was PBMCs, obtained before nivolumab (anti-PD-1) treatment. The V call is TRBV5-6, the J call TRBJ1-2, with a tentative D call TRBD1 (6 bases). The DNA for the CDR3 is TGTGCCAGCAGCCCAGGGGAATACTATGGCTACACCTTC. This sequence encodes CASSPGEYYGYTF.